This TCR beta chain was identified during a study of blood T cell repertoires in COVID-19. Produced via immunoSEQ multiplex PCR; TCRdb's table is partial and in-frame only. The sample lists roughly 170,000 clones, around 87% occurring once. This CDR3 spans 14 amino acids. V lost 7 bases and J lost 7; bases outside the gene matches: 6. Germline V gives CDR1 MNHEY, CDR2 SVGAGI. The rearrangement uses TRBV6-5 and TRBJ1-6, with 8 bases identical to TRBD1. The origin of this receptor is a man aged 35 to 55 with active or convalescent COVID-19. Sample: peripheral blood. CDR3 residues: CASTQGAKNSPLHF. The DNA of the CDR3 is TGTGCCAGCACCCAGGGGGCAAAAAATTCACCCCTCCACTTT.